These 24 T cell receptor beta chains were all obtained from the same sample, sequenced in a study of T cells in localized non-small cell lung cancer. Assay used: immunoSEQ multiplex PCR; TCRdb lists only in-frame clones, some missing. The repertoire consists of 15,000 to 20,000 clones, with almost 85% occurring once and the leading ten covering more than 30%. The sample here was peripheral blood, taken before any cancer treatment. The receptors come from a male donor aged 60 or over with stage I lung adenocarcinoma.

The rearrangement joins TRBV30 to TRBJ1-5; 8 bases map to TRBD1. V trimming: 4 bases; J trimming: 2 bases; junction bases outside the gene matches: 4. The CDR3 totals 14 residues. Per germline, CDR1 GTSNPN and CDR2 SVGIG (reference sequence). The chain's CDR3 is CAWTRGLGNQPQHF. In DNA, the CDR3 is TGTGCCTGGACCAGGGGGCTCGGCAATCAGCCCCAGCATTTT.

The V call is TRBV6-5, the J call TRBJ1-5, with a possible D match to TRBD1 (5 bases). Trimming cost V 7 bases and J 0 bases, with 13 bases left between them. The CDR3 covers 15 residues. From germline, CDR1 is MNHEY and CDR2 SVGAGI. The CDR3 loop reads CASTGDLRSNQPQHF. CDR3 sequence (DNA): TGTGCCAGCACCGGGGACCTCCGTAGCAATCAGCCCCAGCATTTT.

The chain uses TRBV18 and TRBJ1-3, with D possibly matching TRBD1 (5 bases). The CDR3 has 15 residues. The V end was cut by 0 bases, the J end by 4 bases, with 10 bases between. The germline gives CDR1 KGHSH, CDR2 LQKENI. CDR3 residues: CASSPPSGTGNTIYF. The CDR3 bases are TGTGCCAGCTCACCACCGTCCGGGACCGGAAACACCATATATTTT.

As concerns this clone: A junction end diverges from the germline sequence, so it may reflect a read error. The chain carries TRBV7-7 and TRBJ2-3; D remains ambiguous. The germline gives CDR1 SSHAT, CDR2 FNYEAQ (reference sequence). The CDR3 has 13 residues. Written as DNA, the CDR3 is TGTGCTAGCAGCTTAGTACAGACAGATACGCAGTATTTT. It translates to CASSLVQTDTQYF.

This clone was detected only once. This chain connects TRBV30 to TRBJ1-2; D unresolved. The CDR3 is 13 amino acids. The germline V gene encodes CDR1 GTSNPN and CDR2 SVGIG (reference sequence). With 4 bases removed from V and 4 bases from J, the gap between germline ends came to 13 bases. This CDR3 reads CAWTPPGSYGYTF. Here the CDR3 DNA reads TGTGCCTGGACCCCCCCTGGGTCCTATGGCTACACCTTC.

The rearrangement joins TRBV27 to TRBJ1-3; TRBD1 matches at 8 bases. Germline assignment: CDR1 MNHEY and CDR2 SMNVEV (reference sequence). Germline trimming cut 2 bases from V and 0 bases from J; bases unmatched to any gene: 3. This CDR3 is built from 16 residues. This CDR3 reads CASSLPDRGSGNTIYF. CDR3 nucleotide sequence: TGTGCCAGCAGTTTACCAGACAGGGGCTCTGGAAACACCATATATTTT.

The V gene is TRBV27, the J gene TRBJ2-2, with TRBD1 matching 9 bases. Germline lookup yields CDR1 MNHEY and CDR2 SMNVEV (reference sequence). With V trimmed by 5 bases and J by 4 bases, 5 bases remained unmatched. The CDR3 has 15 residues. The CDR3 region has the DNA TGTGCCAGCAGTATGGGACAGGGTCTCACCGGGGAGCTGTTTTTT. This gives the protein CASSMGQGLTGELFF.

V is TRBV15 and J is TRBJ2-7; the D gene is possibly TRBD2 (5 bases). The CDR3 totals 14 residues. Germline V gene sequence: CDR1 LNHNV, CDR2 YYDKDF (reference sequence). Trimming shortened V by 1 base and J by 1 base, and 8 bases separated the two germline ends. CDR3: CATSRGGNSYEQYF. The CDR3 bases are TGTGCCACCAGCAGAGGAGGGAATTCCTACGAGCAGTACTTC.

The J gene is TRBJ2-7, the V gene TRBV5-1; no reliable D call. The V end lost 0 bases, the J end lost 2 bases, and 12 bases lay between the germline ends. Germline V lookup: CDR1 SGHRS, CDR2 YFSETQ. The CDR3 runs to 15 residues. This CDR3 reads CASSLVTDATYEQYF. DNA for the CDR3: TGCGCCAGCAGCTTGGTTACGGATGCAACCTACGAGCAGTACTTC. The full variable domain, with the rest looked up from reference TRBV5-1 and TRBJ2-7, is KAGVTQTPRYLIKTRGQQVTLSCSPISGHRSVSWYQQTPGQGLQFLFEYFSETQRNKGNFPGRFSGRQFSNSRSEMNVSTLELGDSALYLCASSLVTDATYEQYFGPGTRLTVT.

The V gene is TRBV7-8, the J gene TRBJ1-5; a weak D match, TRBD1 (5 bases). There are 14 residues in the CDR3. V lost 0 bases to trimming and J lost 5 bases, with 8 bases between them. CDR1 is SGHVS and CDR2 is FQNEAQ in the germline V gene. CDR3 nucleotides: TGTGCCAGCAGCTTAGCAACAGGCTATCAGCCCCAGCATTTT. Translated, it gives CASSLATGYQPQHF.

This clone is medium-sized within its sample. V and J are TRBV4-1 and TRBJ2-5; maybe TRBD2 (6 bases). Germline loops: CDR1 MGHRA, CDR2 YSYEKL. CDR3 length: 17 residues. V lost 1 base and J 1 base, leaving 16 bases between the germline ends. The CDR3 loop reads CASSQVNMGLTQETQYF. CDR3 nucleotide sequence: TGCGCCAGCAGCCAAGTAAATATGGGACTGACCCAAGAGACCCAGTACTTC.

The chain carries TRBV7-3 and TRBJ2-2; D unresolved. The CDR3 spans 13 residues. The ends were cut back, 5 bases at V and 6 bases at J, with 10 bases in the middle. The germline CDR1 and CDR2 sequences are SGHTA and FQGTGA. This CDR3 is CASSVGVAGELFF. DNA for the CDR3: TGTGCCAGCAGCGTCGGAGTCGCCGGGGAGCTGTTTTTT.

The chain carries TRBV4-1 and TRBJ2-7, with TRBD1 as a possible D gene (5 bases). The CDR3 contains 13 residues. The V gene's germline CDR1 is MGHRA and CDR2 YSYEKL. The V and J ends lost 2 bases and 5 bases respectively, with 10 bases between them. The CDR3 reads CASSQPGSDEQYF. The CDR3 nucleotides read TGCGCCAGCAGCCAACCAGGGTCAGACGAGCAGTACTTC.

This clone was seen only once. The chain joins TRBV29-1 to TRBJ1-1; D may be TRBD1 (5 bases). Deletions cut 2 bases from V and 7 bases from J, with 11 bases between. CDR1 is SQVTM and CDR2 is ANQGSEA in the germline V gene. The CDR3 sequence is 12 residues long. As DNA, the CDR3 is TGCAGCGTTGAATTCGGGGGGGTTGAAGCTTTCTTT. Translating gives CSVEFGGVEAFF.

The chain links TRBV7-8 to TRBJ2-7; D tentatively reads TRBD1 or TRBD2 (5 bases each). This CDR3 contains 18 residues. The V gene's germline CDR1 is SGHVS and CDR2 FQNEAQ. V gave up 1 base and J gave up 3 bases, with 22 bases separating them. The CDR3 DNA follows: TGTGCCAGCAGCTTAGTTTCGTCTGGGGGTAGTGGGGACTACGAGCAGTACTTC. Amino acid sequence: CASSLVSSGGSGDYEQYF.

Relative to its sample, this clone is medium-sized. The CDR3 region is CAANGGYGEKLFF. As DNA, the CDR3 is TGTGCCGCCAACGGGGGGTATGGTGAAAAACTGTTTTTT. The chain joins TRBV10-3 to TRBJ1-4; D is perhaps TRBD1 (5 bases). Trimming removed 11 bases at V and 7 bases at J, with 17 bases between. The germline V gene encodes CDR1 ENHRY and CDR2 SYGVKD. The CDR3 contains 13 residues.

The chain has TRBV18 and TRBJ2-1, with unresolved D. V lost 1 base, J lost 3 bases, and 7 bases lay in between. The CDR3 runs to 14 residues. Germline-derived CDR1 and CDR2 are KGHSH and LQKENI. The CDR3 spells CASSPQVYYNEQFF. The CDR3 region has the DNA TGTGCCAGCTCACCACAGGTTTACTACAATGAGCAGTTCTTC.

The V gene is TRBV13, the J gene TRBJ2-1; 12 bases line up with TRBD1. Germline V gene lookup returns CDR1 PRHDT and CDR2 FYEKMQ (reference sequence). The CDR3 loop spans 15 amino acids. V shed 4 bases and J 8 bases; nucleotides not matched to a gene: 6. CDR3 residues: CASSYGTGGFDEQFF. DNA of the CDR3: TGTGCCAGCAGCTACGGGACAGGGGGCTTCGATGAGCAGTTCTTC.

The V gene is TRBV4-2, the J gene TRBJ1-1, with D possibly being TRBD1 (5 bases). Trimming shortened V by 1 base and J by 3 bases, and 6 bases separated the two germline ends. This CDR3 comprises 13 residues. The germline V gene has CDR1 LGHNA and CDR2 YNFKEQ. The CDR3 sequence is CASSQGDDTEAFF. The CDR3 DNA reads TGTGCCAGCAGCCAAGGGGACGACACTGAAGCTTTCTTT.

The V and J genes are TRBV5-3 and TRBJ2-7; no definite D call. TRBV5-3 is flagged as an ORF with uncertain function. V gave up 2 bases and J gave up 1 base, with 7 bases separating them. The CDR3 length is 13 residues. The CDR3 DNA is TGTGCCAGAAGCTTAGACAATTCCTACGAGCAGTACTTC. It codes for CARSLDNSYEQYF.

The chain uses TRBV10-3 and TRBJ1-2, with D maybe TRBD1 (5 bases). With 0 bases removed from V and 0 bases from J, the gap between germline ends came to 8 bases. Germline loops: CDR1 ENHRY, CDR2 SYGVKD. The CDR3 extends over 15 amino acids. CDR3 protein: CAISESQGANYGYTF. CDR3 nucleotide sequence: TGTGCCATCAGTGAGTCACAAGGGGCTAACTATGGCTACACCTTC.

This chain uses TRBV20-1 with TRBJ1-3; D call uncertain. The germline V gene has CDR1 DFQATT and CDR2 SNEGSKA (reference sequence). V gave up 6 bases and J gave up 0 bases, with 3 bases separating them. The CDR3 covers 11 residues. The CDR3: CSADSGNTIYF. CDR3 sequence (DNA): TGCAGTGCCGACTCTGGAAACACCATATATTTT.

The CDR3 protein is CSVTGLDSYEQYF. DNA of the CDR3: TGCAGCGTTACGGGACTAGACTCCTACGAGCAGTACTTC. J is TRBJ2-7 and V is TRBV29-1; the match to TRBD2 covers 8 bases. Trimming took 5 bases from V and 0 from J; bases not matched to a gene: 3. The CDR3 spans 13 residues. The germline gives CDR1 SQVTM, CDR2 ANQGSEA.

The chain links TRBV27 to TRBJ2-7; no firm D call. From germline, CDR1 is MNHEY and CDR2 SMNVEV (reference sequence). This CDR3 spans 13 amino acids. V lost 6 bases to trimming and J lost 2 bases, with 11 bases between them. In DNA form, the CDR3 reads TGTGCCAGCAGCCTTTTAGGGACCTACGAGCAGTACTTC. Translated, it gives CASSLLGTYEQYF.